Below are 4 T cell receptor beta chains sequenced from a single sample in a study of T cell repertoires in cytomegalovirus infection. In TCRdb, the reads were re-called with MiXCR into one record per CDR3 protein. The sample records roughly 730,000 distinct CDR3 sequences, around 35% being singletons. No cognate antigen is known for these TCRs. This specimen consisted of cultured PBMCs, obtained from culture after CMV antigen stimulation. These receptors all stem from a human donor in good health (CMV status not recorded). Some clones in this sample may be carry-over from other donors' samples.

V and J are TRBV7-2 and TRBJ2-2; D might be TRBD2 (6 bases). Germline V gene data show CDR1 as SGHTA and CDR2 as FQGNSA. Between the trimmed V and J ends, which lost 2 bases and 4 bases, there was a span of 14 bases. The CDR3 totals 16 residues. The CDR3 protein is CASSLLGRGATGELFF. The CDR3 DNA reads TGTGCCAGCAGCTTACTAGGGCGGGGAGCCACCGGGGAGCTGTTTTTT.

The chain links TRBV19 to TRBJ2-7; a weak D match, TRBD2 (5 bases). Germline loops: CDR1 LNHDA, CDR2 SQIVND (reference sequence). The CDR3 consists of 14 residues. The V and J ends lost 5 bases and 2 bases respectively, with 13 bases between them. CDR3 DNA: TGTGCCAGTAGTGCCCGGGGAGTAGCCTACGAGCAGTACTTC. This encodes CASSARGVAYEQYF.

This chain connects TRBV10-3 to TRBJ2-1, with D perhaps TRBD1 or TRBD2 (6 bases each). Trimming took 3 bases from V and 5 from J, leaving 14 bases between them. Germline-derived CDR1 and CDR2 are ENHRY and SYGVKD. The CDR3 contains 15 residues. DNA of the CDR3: TGTGCCATCAGTGAATGGGGGGCGCTTAACAATGAGCAGTTCTTC. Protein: CAISEWGALNNEQFF.

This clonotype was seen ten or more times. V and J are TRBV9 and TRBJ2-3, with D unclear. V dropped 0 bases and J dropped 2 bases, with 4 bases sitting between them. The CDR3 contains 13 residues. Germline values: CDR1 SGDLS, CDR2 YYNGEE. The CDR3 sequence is CASSVAHTDTQYF. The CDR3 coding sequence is TGTGCCAGCAGCGTAGCCCACACAGATACGCAGTATTTT.